This T cell receptor beta chain derives from a study of blood T cell repertoires in COVID-19. The CDR3 is made up of 11 amino acids. Clones were sequenced by immunoSEQ multiplex PCR, and TCRdb holds only the in-frame ones, with some missing. The sample includes about 120,000 clones, roughly four fifths of them seen just once. Material: peripheral blood. The clonotype originates from a man in his sixties with acute or convalescent COVID-19. The V and J genes are TRBV21-1 and TRBJ1-5. TRBV21-1 corresponds to a pseudogene. The CDR3 sequence is CASSNYQPQHF. The CDR3 bases are TGTGCCAGCAGCAACTATCAGCCCCAGCATTTT.